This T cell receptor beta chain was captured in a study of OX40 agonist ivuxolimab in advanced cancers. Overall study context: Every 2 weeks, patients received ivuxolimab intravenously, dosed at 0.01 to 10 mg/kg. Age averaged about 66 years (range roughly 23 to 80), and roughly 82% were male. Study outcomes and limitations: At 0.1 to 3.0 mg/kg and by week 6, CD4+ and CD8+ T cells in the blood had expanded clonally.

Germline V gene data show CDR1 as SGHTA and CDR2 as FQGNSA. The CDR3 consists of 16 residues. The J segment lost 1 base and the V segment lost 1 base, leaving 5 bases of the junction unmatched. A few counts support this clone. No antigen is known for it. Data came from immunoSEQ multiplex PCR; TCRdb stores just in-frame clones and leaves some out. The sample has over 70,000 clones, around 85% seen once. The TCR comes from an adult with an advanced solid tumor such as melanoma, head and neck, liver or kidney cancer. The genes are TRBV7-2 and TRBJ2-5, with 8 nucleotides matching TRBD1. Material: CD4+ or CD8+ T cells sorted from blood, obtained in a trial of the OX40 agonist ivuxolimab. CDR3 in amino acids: CASSLVGTGSQETQYF. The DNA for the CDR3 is TGTGCCAGCAGCTTAGTTGGGACAGGATCCCAAGAGACCCAGTACTTC.